This T cell receptor beta chain was recovered during a study of cytomegalovirus exposure and HLA in healthy donors. Germline V lookup: CDR1 LNHDA, CDR2 SQIVND (reference sequence). V lost 3 bases to trimming and J lost 10 bases; unmatched junction nucleotides: 6. The CDR3 sequence is 14 residues long. The PCR made use of 60 Vbeta and 13 Jbeta primers. The protocol was immunoSEQ multiplex PCR, while the TCRdb copy is restricted to in-frame clones and leaves out a portion. The table records around 140,000 clones, over 80% of them present only once. The receptor comes from a man in his forties in good health and CMV-seronegative. Sequenced sample: PBMCs. This chain joins TRBV19 and TRBJ2-1; 10 nucleotides agree with TRBD2. CDR3 nucleotides: TGTGCCAGTAGTATGCTAGCGGGGGCCGGAGAGCAGTTCTTC. It is translated as CASSMLAGAGEQFF. Full variable domain (remainder filled in from reference TRBV19 and TRBJ2-1): DGGITQSPKYLFRKEGQNVTLSCEQNLNHDAMYWYRQDPGQGLRLIYYSQIVNDFQKGDIAEGYSVSREKKESFPLTVTSAQKNPTAFYLCASSMLAGAGEQFFGPGTRLTVL.